This T cell receptor (beta chain) stems from a study of CD8 T cells in Susac syndrome. Overall study findings and caveats: The authors acknowledged that their TCR sequencing and HLA analysis involved a relatively small number of individuals.

CDR1 is MNHEY and CDR2 is SMNVEV in the germline V gene (reference sequence). Trimming took 5 bases from V and 4 from J, leaving 18 bases between them. This CDR3 is 16 amino acids long. Sequencing of TCR beta was performed on blood CD8+ T cells and on blood CD4+ T cells. TEMRA cells underwent FACS enrichment and CD8+ and CD4+ T cells underwent negative isolation. In its sample, this clonotype was seen once. Its cognate antigen is unknown. RNA amounts of about 0.5 to 1 ug underwent reverse transcription with random hexamers. The immunoSEQ assay covered 54 Vbeta and 13 Jbeta segments for CDR3. A single record per CDR3 protein comes from TCRdb applying MiXCR to the immunoSEQ multiplex PCR reads. Seen here are approximately 270,000 distinct CDR3 sequences, over 85% observed once, and the top ten hold around 0.07%.

The rearrangement links TRBV27 to TRBJ2-1, with D unresolved. Specimen: CD4+ T cells from PBMCs. The sequence derives from a human donor with multiple sclerosis. The CDR3 loop is CASSQIDRLPYNEQFF. CDR3 DNA sequence: TGTGCCAGCAGTCAGATAGATCGACTGCCATACAATGAGCAGTTCTTC.